This TCR beta chain was captured in a study of blood T cell repertoires in COVID-19. This clone was found a few times. Sequencing was performed with immunoSEQ multiplex PCR; in TCRdb, only in-frame clones are kept and a portion is missing. The table lists just under 75,000 clones, roughly 88% of them singletons. The V end lost 0 bases, the J end lost 1 base, and 9 bases lay between the germline ends. CDR1 and CDR2 from the germline V gene are MNHNS and SASEGT. The CDR3 contains 15 residues. This receptor was identified in an elderly man with active or convalescent COVID-19. The rearrangement links TRBV6-1 to TRBJ1-2; D is perhaps TRBD1 (6 bases). Sequencing used peripheral blood. The CDR3 reads CASSEAGQVNYGYTF. CDR3 bases: TGTGCCAGCAGTGAAGCGGGACAAGTTAACTATGGCTACACCTTC.